This T cell receptor beta chain appears in the sequencing data of a study of CD8 T cells in Susac syndrome. Overall study results and limits: TEMRA cells and active patients showed peak Susac CD8+ clonal expansion.

As to this clonotype: Antigen: not known.

All included Susac syndrome patients satisfied recently defined diagnostic criteria for definite or probable disease. Isolation of CD8+ and CD4+ T cells was performed negatively, whereas enrichment of TEMRA cells was done by FACS. This CDR3 comprises 14 residues. Trimming shortened V by 4 bases and J by 7 bases, and 17 bases separated the two germline ends. Germline V lookup: CDR1 SEHNR, CDR2 FQNEAQ (reference sequence). Random hexamers served to reverse transcribe roughly 0.45 to 1 ug RNA. Amplification of TCR beta CDR3 by immunoSEQ multiplex PCR spanned 54 Vbeta and 13 Jbeta. TCRdb passed the immunoSEQ multiplex PCR reads through MiXCR, listing each CDR3 protein once. In the table there are roughly 190,000 distinct CDR3 sequences, 95% of which are singletons.

The rearrangement links TRBV7-9 to TRBJ2-7; D might be TRBD1 (6 bases). Sequencing was performed on CD8+ T cells from PBMCs. This clonotype was sampled from a human donor with Susac syndrome. CDR3 loop: CASSSLIKGGEQYF. The CDR3 nucleotides read TGTGCCAGCAGCTCTCTTATAAAAGGGGGAGAGCAGTACTTC.